The 9 T cell receptor beta chains given below trace back to one sample, sequenced in a study of CD8 T cells in ankylosing spondylitis. TCRdb called the 5' RACE reads again in MiXCR, with one record for every CDR3 protein. The sample gives about 100,000 distinct CDR3 sequences, roughly 8.3% of which show up once; about 9.6% is in the top ten. Sequenced material: blood, either unsorted or a sorted T cell fraction (not recorded which). The receptors were gathered from a male donor with ankylosing spondylitis or in good health (not recorded which).

There are many counts of this clonotype. The chain combines TRBV7-2 with TRBJ2-1; D gene unclear. The CDR3 is made up of 13 amino acids. In germline, CDR1 is SGHTA, CDR2 FQGNSA. The V end was cut by 4 bases, the J end by 0 bases, with 4 bases between. CDR3 sequence reads: CASSSGSYNEQFF. CDR3 bases: TGTGCCAGCAGCTCGGGCTCCTACAATGAGCAGTTCTTC.

This clonotype has a count of ten or more. The chain carries TRBV12-3 or TRBV12-4 and TRBJ2-5; 10 bases are shared with TRBD2. Losses at the gene ends were 5 bases for V and 1 base for J; bases not matched to a gene: 1. This CDR3 spans 14 amino acids. CDR3 DNA sequence: TGTGCCAGCAGTCGGACTAGCGGCCAAGAGACCCAGTACTTC. Its protein is CASSRTSGQETQYF.

This chain links TRBV12-3 or TRBV12-4 with TRBJ1-1, with D tentatively TRBD1 (6 bases). V lost 6 bases, J lost 0 bases, and 11 bases lay in between. The CDR3 runs 14 residues. DNA of the CDR3: TGTGCCAGCAGGGACAGATCTATGAACACTGAAGCTTTCTTT. Amino acids: CASRDRSMNTEAFF.

This clonotype came up many times. The chain has TRBV7-9 and TRBJ1-2; D gene ambiguous. The V end lost 3 bases, the J end lost 3 bases, and 20 bases lay between the germline ends. Germline-derived CDR1 and CDR2 are SEHNR and FQNEAQ (reference sequence). The CDR3 spans 17 residues. This CDR3 reads CASSLIRIPSEYYGYTF. CDR3 coding DNA: TGTGCCAGCAGCTTGATAAGGATCCCCTCCGAGTACTATGGCTACACCTTC. The full variable domain, its missing parts supplied by reference TRBV7-9 and TRBJ1-2, is DTGVSQNPRHKITKRGQNVTFRCDPISEHNRLYWYRQTLGQGPEFLTYFQNEAQLEKSRLLSDRFSAERPKGSFSTLEIQRTEQGDSAMYLCASSLIRIPSEYYGYTFGSGTRLTVV.

This clonotype was seen at least ten times. This chain uses TRBV4-2 with TRBJ2-1; 11 nucleotides match TRBD1. The CDR3 consists of 16 residues. CDR1 and CDR2 (germline): LGHNA, YNFKEQ. The junction had 7 bases not matched to a gene; V was cut back by 2 bases and J by 7 bases. In DNA, the CDR3 is TGTGCCAGCAGCCAACTCCCGGGACAGGGGGGGAATGAGCAGTTCTTC. Encoded protein: CASSQLPGQGGNEQFF.

This clonotype came up many times. The chain couples TRBV12-3 or TRBV12-4 to TRBJ2-3, with D possibly matching TRBD1 (6 bases). The CDR3 is 16 amino acids. V lost 3 bases and J lost 0, with 13 bases in between. CDR3 sequence (DNA): TGTGCCAGCAGTTTTCCCCAGGGACACAGCACAGATACGCAGTATTTT. This codes for CASSFPQGHSTDTQYF.

There are many counts of this clonotype. This sequence joins TRBV7-9 and TRBJ2-1; TRBD2 matches at 9 bases. The CDR3 runs to 15 residues. Trimming removed 7 bases from V and 2 bases from J; junction bases left unmatched: 6. The germline V gene encodes CDR1 SEHNR and CDR2 FQNEAQ (reference sequence). The CDR3 DNA follows: TGTGCCAGCAACCCTCCTAGCGGGACCTACAATGAGCAGTTCTTC. Its protein is CASNPPSGTYNEQFF.

Many counts were recorded for this clonotype. The chain is built from TRBV29-1 and TRBJ1-5, with unresolved D. Germline CDR1 is SQVTM and CDR2 is ANQGSEA. V lost 8 bases and J 0 bases, leaving 20 bases between the germline ends. The CDR3 has 16 residues. The DNA of the CDR3 is TGCAGCCCCCCCCCGGACGGTCCTTATAGCAATCAGCCCCAGCATTTT. This codes for CSPPPDGPYSNQPQHF.

The table lists this clonotype with many counts. The chain carries TRBV18 and TRBJ2-7, with no clear D. This CDR3 comprises 15 residues. Germline-derived CDR1 and CDR2 are KGHSH and LQKENI. The V and J ends lost 2 bases and 0 bases respectively, with 11 bases between them. CDR3 coding DNA: TGTGCCAGCTCACCAAGGACCGCGAGCTCCTACGAGCAGTACTTC. Translated: CASSPRTASSYEQYF.